This T cell receptor beta chain came from a study of vaccination effects on CD4 cells after COVID-19. Across the study: Vaccination of participants consisted of two doses of either the BNT162b2 or mRNA-1273 vaccine. Study observations and caveats: Few convalescent patients and no early post-infection timepoints were included in the study.

Remarks on this clone: Its antigen is as yet unknown.

Scientists isolated CD4+ T cells after a roughly ten-day culture period ended. Both day 3 and day 7 saw half the medium replaced with IL-2 medium. This CDR3 is 12 amino acids long. V shed 2 bases and J shed 3 bases, with 5 bases lying between them. The V gene's germline CDR1 is SQVTM and CDR2 ANQGSEA. Produced via immunoSEQ multiplex PCR; TCRdb's table is partial and in-frame only. The repertoire includes around 56,000 clones, 70% to 80% of them detected once, and 2.5% to 3.5% sits in the top ten. Source: CD4+ T cells from PBMCs cultured without peptide, taken before COVID-19 vaccination. The chain uses TRBV29-1 and TRBJ2-4; unclear D gene. The sequence derives from a human donor who received a COVID-19 vaccine. The CDR3: CSVEWGKNIQYF. For the CDR3, the DNA is TGCAGCGTTGAATGGGGCAAAAACATTCAGTACTTC. Full variable domain (missing parts from reference TRBV29-1 and TRBJ2-4): SAVISQKPSRDICQRGTSLTIQCQVDSQVTMMFWYRQQPGQSLTLIATANQGSEATYESGFVIDKFPISRPNLTFSTLTVSNMSPEDSSIYLCSVEWGKNIQYFGAGTRLSVL.